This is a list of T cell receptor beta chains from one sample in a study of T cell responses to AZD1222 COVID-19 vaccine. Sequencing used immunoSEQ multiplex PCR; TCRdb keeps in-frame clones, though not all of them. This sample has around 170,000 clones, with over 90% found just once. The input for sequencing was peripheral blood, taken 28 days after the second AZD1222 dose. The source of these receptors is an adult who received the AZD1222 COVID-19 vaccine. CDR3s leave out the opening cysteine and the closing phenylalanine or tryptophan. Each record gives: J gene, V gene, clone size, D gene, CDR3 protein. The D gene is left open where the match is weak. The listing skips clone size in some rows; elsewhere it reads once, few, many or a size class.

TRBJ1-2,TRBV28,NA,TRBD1,ASRGTGDSYGYT
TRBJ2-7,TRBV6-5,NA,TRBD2,ASSLAGVASEQY
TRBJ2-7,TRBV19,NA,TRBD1,ASSPNGQGHEQY
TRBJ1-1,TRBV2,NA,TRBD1,ASSLRQGAF
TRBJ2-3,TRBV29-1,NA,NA,SPLVVRPPSADTQY
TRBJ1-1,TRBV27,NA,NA,ASSKRGGTNTEAF
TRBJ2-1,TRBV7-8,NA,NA,ASSFRWQGSNNEQF
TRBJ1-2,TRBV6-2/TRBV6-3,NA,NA,ASSYTTDGYT
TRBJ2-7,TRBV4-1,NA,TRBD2,ASSPGLAGNSYEQY
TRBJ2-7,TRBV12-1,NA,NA,ASSQGYEQY
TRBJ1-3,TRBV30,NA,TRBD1,AWSSGDRARSGNTIY
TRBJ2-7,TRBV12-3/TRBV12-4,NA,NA,ASSFMGEQY
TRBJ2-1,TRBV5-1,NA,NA,ASSLEQGHYNEQF
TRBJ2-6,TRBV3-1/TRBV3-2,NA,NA,ASSLKQGPFGANVLT
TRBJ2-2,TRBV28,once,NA,ASKGAGNTGELF
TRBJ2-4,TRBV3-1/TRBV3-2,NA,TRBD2,ASSQVGAGEAKNIQY
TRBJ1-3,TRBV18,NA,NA,ASSPRDNFALEDTIY
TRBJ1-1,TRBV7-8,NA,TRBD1,ASSPRTGTEAF
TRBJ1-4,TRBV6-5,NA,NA,ASSSQGYGEKLF
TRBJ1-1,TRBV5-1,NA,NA,ASSPGMNTEAF
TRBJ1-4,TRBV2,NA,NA,ATRLTDTTNEKLF
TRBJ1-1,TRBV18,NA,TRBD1,ASSPRGTGDSNTEAF
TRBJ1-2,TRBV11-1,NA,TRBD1,ASSRGQGANGYT
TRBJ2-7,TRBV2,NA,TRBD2,ASRLLAGKYEQY
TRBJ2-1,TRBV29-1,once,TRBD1,SAQRDRGGGEQF
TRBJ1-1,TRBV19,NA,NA,ASSPTARDFGTEAF
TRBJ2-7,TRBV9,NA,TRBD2,ASSARSGKGGEQY
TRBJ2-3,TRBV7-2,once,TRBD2,ASSLGFLAGRDTQY
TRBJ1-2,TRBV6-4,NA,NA,ASSAGQVYGYT
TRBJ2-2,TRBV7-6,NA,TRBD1,ASRQGQGYTGELF
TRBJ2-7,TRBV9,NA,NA,ASSQGGNQQY
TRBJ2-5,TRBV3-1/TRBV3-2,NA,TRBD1,ASSQDRDRGQETQY
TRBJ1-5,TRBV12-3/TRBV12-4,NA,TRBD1,ASSIGQGGTQH
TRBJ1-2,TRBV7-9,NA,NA,ASSLGTAGRGYT
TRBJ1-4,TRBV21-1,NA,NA,ASSKNRVATNEKLF
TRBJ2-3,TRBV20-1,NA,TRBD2,SASHPGGAGDTQY
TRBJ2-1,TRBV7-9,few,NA,ASSRTDNEQF
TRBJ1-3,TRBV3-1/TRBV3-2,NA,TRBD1,ASNAGGSGNTIY
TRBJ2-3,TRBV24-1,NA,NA,ATSDVAGPTDTQY
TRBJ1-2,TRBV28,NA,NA,ASSNPGTNYGYT
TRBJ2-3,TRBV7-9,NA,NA,ASSTDNTGFPDTQY
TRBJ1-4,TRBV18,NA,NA,ASSPREATNEKLF
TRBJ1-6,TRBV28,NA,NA,ASSSRQSDSPLH
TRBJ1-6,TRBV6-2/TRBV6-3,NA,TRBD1,ASSPRQDRNSPLH